The rows below give T cell receptor beta chains drawn from one sample of a study of cytomegalovirus exposure and HLA in healthy donors. TCRdb's copy holds only in-frame clones and misses some; the assay was immunoSEQ multiplex PCR. The sample lists over 150,000 clones; 60% to 80% were seen once. The sequencing input was PBMCs. These receptors all stem from a woman under 30 in good health and CMV-seronegative. The conserved cysteine and the conserved F or W are not part of the CDR3 here. Each record gives: V gene, J gene, CDR3 protein.

TRBV2	TRBJ2-2	ASSTTGNTGELF
TRBV6-1	TRBJ2-7	ASSSLGQGYEQY
TRBV5-1	TRBJ2-5	ASSPGQATQETQY
TRBV19	TRBJ2-1	ASSIGQGANEQF
TRBV7-9	TRBJ2-1	ASSLGGLQGGQF
TRBV29-1	TRBJ2-2	SVQNYRGAGELF
TRBV6-6	TRBJ1-2	ASSRAGQVDGYT
TRBV5-1	TRBJ2-3	ASSSQGWPDTQY
TRBV4-2	TRBJ2-1	ASSQGLWGVNEQF
TRBV5-1	TRBJ1-5	ASSLGAIGQPQH
TRBV18	TRBJ1-2	ASSPRAGKNYGYT
TRBV7-2	TRBJ1-6	ASSLEVAYSPLH
TRBV20-1	TRBJ2-7	SARDVDEQY
TRBV2	TRBJ1-5	ASSEGTVNQPQH